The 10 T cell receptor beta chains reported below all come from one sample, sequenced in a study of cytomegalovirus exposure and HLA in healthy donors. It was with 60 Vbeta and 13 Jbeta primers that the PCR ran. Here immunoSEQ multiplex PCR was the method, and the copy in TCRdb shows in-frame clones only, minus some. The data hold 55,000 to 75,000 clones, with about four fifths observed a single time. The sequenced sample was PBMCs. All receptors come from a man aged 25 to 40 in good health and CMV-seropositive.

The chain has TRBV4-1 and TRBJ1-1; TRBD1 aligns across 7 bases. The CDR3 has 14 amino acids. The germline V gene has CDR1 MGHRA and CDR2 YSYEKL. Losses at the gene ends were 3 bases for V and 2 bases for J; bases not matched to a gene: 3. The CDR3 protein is CASSQDRFNTEAFF. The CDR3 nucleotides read TGCGCCAGCAGCCAGGACAGGTTCAACACTGAAGCTTTCTTT.

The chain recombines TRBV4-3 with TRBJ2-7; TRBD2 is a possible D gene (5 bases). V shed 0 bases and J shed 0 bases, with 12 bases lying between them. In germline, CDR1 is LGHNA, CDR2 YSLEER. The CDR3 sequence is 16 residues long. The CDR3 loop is CASSQDRSGPSYEQYF. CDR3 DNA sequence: TGCGCCAGCAGCCAAGATCGCAGCGGCCCCTCCTACGAGCAGTACTTC.

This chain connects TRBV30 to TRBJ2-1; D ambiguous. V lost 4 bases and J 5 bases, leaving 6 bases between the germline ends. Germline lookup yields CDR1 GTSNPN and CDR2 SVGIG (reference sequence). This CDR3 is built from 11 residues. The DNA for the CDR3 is TGTGCCTGGAACTCTAACAATGAGCAGTTCTTC. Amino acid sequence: CAWNSNNEQFF.

This CDR3 reads CASSLRGDGEQYF. The CDR3 DNA reads TGCGCCAGCAGCTTGAGGGGCGATGGCGAGCAGTACTTC. V usage is TRBV5-1 and J usage is TRBJ2-5; D may be TRBD1 (5 bases). The J call is doubtful: the DNA matches TRBJ2-7 better. The CDR3 has 13 residues. Germline V gene lookup returns CDR1 SGHRS and CDR2 YFSETQ.

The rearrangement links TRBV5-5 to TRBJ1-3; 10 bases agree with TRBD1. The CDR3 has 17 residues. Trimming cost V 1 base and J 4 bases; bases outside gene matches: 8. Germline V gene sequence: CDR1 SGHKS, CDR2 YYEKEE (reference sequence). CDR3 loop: CASSLYRDRGSGNTIYF. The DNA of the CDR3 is TGTGCCAGCAGCTTGTACCGGGACAGGGGATCGGGAAACACCATATATTTT.

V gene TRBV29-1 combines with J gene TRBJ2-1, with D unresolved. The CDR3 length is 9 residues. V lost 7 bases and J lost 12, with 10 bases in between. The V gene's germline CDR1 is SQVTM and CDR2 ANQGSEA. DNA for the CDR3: TGCAGCGCAGACTGCCCGCAGTTCTTC. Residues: CSADCPQFF.

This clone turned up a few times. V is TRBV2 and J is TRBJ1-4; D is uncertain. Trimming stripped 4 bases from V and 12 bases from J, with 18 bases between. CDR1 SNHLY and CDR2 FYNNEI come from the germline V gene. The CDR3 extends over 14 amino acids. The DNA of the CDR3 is TGTGCCAGCAGTGTCGGCCGCGGGTTACACCAACTGTTTTTT. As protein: CASSVGRGLHQLFF.

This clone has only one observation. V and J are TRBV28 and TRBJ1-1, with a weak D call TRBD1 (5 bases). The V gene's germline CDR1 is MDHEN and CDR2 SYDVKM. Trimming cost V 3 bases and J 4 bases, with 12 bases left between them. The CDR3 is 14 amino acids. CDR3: CASSLSGRGTEAFF. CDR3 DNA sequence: TGTGCCAGCAGTTTGTCCGGGAGGGGCACTGAAGCTTTCTTT.

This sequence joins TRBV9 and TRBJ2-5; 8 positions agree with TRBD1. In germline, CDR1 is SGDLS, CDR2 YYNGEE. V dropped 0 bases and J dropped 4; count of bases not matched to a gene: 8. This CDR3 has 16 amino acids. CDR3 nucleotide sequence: TGTGCCAGCAGCGTAGGATGGCAGGGGGCTGGAGAGACCCAGTACTTC. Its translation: CASSVGWQGAGETQYF.

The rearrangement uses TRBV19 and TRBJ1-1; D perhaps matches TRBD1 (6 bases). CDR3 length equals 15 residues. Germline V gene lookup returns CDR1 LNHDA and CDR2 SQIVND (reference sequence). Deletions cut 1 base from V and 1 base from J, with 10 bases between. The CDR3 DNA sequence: TGTGCCAGTAGTATAGCCCCGGGACAGAACACTGAAGCTTTCTTT. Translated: CASSIAPGQNTEAFF.